The subject of this entry is one TCR beta chain. This CDR3 comprises 14 residues. CDR1 MNHEY and CDR2 SVGAGI come from the germline V gene. J lost 7 bases, V lost 6 bases, and 8 bases had no gene match. This sample was taken from a study of blood T cell repertoires in COVID-19. Study overall: Acute and convalescent COVID-19 specimens originated in the United States, Italy and Spain. From T cells, B-cell-depleted T cells, or PBMCs came the material, which was cDNA or gDNA.

TCRdb keeps only in-frame clones here, not all; method: immunoSEQ multiplex PCR. The sample contains more than 85,000 clones, roughly 89% of which appear only once. This receptor was identified in a human donor with COVID-19, enrolled during active disease. The donor label of this sample is uncertain. This chain connects TRBV6-5 to TRBJ1-4; TRBD1 matches at 7 bases. The sequencing input was peripheral blood. CDR3 sequence (DNA): TGTGCCAGCAGCAAACAGGGGATAGGTGAAAAACTGTTTTTT. This sequence encodes CASSKQGIGEKLFF.